Below, 3 T cell receptor beta chains from the same sample are listed, as sequenced in a study of T cells in tumors after PD-1 blockade. Generated by immunoSEQ multiplex PCR, the TCRdb table keeps only in-frame clones and is missing some. In the table there are 40,000 to 55,000 clones, 79% of which are singletons. The sequences come from PBMCs, collected before anti-PD-1 treatment. The receptors originated from a human donor with basal cell carcinoma.

The V call is TRBV30, the J call TRBJ1-6, with a weak D call TRBD1 (6 bases). This CDR3 contains 14 residues. Germline CDR1 is GTSNPN and CDR2 is SVGIG (reference sequence). Between the trimmed V and J ends, which lost 2 bases and 10 bases, there was a span of 15 bases. The CDR3 spells CAWSRGRGYSPLHF. In DNA, the CDR3 is TGTGCCTGGAGTCGGGGCAGGGGATACTCACCCCTCCACTTT.

The chain recombines TRBV5-1 with TRBJ2-1; TRBD2 aligns across 12 bases. The V segment lost 3 bases and the J segment 9 bases; nucleotides outside the gene matches: 19. In germline, CDR1 is SGHRS, CDR2 YFSETQ. This CDR3 is built from 19 residues. The CDR3 DNA reads as TGCGCCAGCAGCTCGCGACAGGGGGCGCGTCTAGCGGGAGGGGGTGAGCAGTTCTTC. This translates into CASSSRQGARLAGGGEQFF.

V usage is TRBV9 and J usage is TRBJ2-5, with 12 bases lining up with TRBD1. Germline V lookup: CDR1 SGDLS, CDR2 YYNGEE. The junction had 7 bases not matched to a gene; V was cut back by 5 bases and J by 5 bases. The CDR3 has 15 amino acids. The CDR3 protein is CASSVGTGGRETQYF. CDR3 nucleotide sequence: TGTGCCAGCAGTGTTGGGACAGGGGGCAGGGAGACCCAGTACTTC.